What follows describes a single T cell receptor beta chain. Its antigen is as yet unknown. This sample is part of a study of T-cell memory formation after mild COVID-19. Overall study: In these data, TCR clusters were largely donor specific. Study-wide findings and caveats: Clonal second-wave expansions that peaked on day 37 had unconfirmed SARS-CoV-2 specificity. Mainly CM and EM harbored the contracting CD4+ clones; mainly EMRA harbored the CD8+ ones. The pre-infection memory compartment contained some responding clones, suggesting cross-reactive memory joined.

Each CDR3 protein is one row after TCRdb ran MiXCR on the 5' RACE reads. The profile covers around 310,000 distinct CDR3 sequences, with roughly 15% appearing a single time and 20% to 25% taken by the ten largest. V was trimmed by 9 bases and J by 1 base, leaving 13 bases between them. Germline CDR1 reads MDHEN; CDR2 reads SYDVKM. The CDR3 loop spans 13 amino acids. The sequenced material came from PBMCs or a T cell subset sorted from them (not recorded which). The rearrangement joins TRBV28 to TRBJ2-7, with D perhaps matching TRBD1 or TRBD2 (5 bases each). This TCR derives from a man aged 18 to 29 who had mild COVID-19 (a few samples of this study predate the infection). Cell type and time point are not known. The CDR3 spells CARTGTRSYEQYV. The CDR3 DNA reads as TGTGCCAGAACGGGGACCCGATCCTACGAGCAGTACGTC.